This T cell receptor beta chain was retrieved from a study of high-grade serous ovarian cancer treatment subgroups. Study summary: On average, around 15,000 reads and thousands of unique TCR beta rearrangements were obtained per sample. Study-level findings and limits: Same-patient tumor repertoires overlapped at roughly 0.095 to 0.8; different patients barely overlapped.

Germline V gene lookup returns CDR1 SQVTM and CDR2 ANQGSEA. This CDR3 region has 12 residues. V shed 4 bases and J shed 6 bases, with 11 bases lying between them. The protocol was immunoSEQ multiplex PCR, while the TCRdb copy is restricted to in-frame clones and leaves out a portion. The sample yields some 2,200 clones, over 70% seen once. Tumor tissue was taken before any definitive surgery or chemotherapy was given. Notes on this clone: What it binds is not known.

The sequence was obtained from a human donor with high-grade serous ovarian cancer. Sequenced input: tumor tissue. The gene calls are TRBV29-1 and TRBJ2-3, with D tentatively TRBD1 (5 bases). Written as DNA, the CDR3 is TGCAGCGTTGGGACACTCTGGGATACGCAGTATTTT. Encoded protein: CSVGTLWDTQYF.